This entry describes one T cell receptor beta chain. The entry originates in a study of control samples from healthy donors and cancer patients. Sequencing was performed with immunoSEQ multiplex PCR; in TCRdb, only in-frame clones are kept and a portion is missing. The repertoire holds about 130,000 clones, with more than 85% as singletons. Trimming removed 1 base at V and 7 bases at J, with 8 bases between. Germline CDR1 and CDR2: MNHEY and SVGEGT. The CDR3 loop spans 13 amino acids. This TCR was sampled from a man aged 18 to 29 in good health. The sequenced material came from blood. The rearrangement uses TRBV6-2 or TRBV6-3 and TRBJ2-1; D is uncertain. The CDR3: CASSYFVLNEQFF. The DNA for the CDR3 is TGTGCCAGCAGTTACTTCGTTTTAAATGAGCAGTTCTTC.